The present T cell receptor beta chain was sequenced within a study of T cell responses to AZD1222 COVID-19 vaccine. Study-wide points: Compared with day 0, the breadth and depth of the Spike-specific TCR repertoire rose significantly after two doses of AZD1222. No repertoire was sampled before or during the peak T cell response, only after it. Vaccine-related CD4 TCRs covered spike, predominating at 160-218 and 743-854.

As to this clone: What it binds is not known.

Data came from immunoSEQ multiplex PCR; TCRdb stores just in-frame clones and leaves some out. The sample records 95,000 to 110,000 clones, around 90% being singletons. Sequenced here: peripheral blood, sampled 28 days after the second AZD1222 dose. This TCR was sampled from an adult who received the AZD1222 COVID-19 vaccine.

The CDR3 protein is CASSLGHSYGYTF. The CDR3 DNA reads as TGTGCCAGCAGCCTAGGCCACTCTTATGGCTACACCTTC. The chain combines TRBV7-9 with TRBJ1-2; D is unresolved. This CDR3 region has 13 residues. Germline lookup yields CDR1 SEHNR and CDR2 FQNEAQ (reference sequence). Trimming took 5 bases from V and 5 from J, leaving 12 bases between them. Using reference TRBV7-9 and TRBJ1-2 for the parts outside the CDR3, the full variable domain is DTGVSQNPRHKITKRGQNVTFRCDPISEHNRLYWYRQTLGQGPEFLTYFQNEAQLEKSRLLSDRFSAERPKGSFSTLEIQRTEQGDSAMYLCASSLGHSYGYTFGSGTRLTVV.